This T cell receptor (beta chain) was identified in a study of cytomegalovirus exposure and HLA in healthy donors. Concerning this clone: The antigen is unknown.

Primers for the PCR totalled 60 Vbeta and 13 Jbeta. Libraries were prepared by immunoSEQ multiplex PCR; TCRdb keeps only in-frame clonotypes and omits some of them. Of 75,000 to 100,000 clones listed, 64% are singletons. This CDR3 is built from 14 residues. Per the germline V gene, CDR1 is SNHLY and CDR2 is FYNNEI. V lost 4 bases and J lost 3, with 10 bases in between. Each donor was healthy, and each was a bone marrow donor. Study conclusions and caveats: The likely explanation for a cluster of highly shared sequence variants was sequencing artifact. A later analysis reported that several of the most significant clusters appeared to be linked to common viral pathogens, among them Epstein-Barr virus.

Sequenced: PBMCs. The gene calls are TRBV2 and TRBJ1-3; D remains unclear. This receptor was taken from a man between 60 and 75 years old in good health and CMV-seronegative. CDR3 coding DNA: TGTGCCAGCAGTGGGGGAGGGTTTGGAAACACCATATATTTT. Translation: CASSGGGFGNTIYF.